This TCR beta chain was profiled in a study of identical twins. General study results and limits: Memory repertoires showed no such pattern, whereas abundant cord blood beta clonotypes carried fewer insertions. Invariant cells of the MAIT and iNKT types might have partly distorted the zero-insertion analyses.

The V gene's germline CDR1 is ENHRY and CDR2 SYGVKD. The length of the CDR3 is 12 residues. V dropped 6 bases and J dropped 4 bases, with 10 bases sitting between them. Template switching, a step in the protocol, added a universal primer site, and cDNA carried unique molecular identifiers. In TCRdb, the 5' RACE reads were re-called with MiXCR into one record per CDR3 protein. There are around 250,000 distinct CDR3 sequences in the sample; approximately 11% occur only once, and approximately 4% lies in the top ten. Healthy Caucasian individuals made up all the donors. Of note for this clonotype: Its antigen is currently unknown.

This sample also appeared in a second study, on yellow fever vaccine responses in identical twins.

The source is a woman under 30 in good health. V gene TRBV10-3 combines with J gene TRBJ2-7; perhaps D is TRBD1 or TRBD2 (5 bases each). The sample was memory (CD45RO+) T cells sorted from blood. The CDR3 loop reads CAISGTAYEQYF. Here the CDR3 DNA reads TGTGCCATCAGCGGGACGGCTTACGAGCAGTACTTC.